This T cell receptor beta chain was retrieved from a study of blood T cell repertoires in COVID-19. After removal of 3 bases from V and 5 bases from J, the junction contained 10 bases not matched to a gene. The CDR3 has 16 amino acids. Germline-derived CDR1 and CDR2 are SGDLS and YYNGEE. The assay was immunoSEQ multiplex PCR, and TCRdb's table has in-frame clones only and misses some. The sample has about 210,000 clones; less than 90% are singletons. Source material: peripheral blood. The chain is built from TRBV9 and TRBJ2-5; 10 bases fit TRBD1. This TCR was sampled from a man between 35 and 55 years old with acute or convalescent COVID-19. CDR3 region: CASSAMDRGVMETQYF. The CDR3 nucleotides read TGTGCCAGCAGCGCCATGGACAGGGGGGTGATGGAGACCCAGTACTTC.